The sequence of this T cell receptor beta chain was determined in a study of neurological immune-mediated disorders. General study results and limits: Grouping of repertoires by phylogeny put those of 18 of 34 multiple sclerosis patients into a single related-CDR3 cluster, a possible signature.

The CDR3 is made up of 14 amino acids. CDR1 is SGHTA, CDR2 FQGNSA, per germline. Trimming removed 2 bases at V and 4 bases at J, with 11 bases between. This clonotype was seen ten or more times. The antigen is unknown. Per sequencing run, 15-18 subjects together gave over 170 million TCR-beta sequences. TCRdb ran MiXCR on the 5' RACE reads and lists one entry per CDR3 protein. This sample has tens of thousands of distinct CDR3 sequences, with 2.5% to 3% found just once. The source material was PBMCs. This sequence joins TRBV7-2 and TRBJ1-2; weak D call: TRBD1 (5 bases). The receptor was derived from a young woman with multiple sclerosis. In DNA, the CDR3 is TGTGCCAGCAGCTTAATGGGGGTCCGCTATGGCTACACCTTC. The encoded protein is CASSLMGVRYGYTF.